The 20 T cell receptor beta chains below all came from one sample that was sequenced in a study of CD8 T cells in Susac syndrome. With random hexamers, reverse transcription was performed on roughly 0.45 to 1 ug of RNA. TCRdb re-called the immunoSEQ multiplex PCR reads through MiXCR, storing one row per CDR3 protein. The data hold 130,000 or so distinct CDR3 sequences, with just under 95% observed a single time. Material for sequencing was CD8+ T cells from PBMCs. These receptors were collected from a human donor with Susac syndrome.

The rearrangement uses TRBV6-5 and TRBJ2-5, with 7 bases lining up with TRBD1. The ends lost 4 bases at V and 7 bases at J; junction bases unmatched: 9. The CDR3 has 14 amino acids. Germline-derived CDR1 and CDR2 are MNHEY and SVGAGI. The CDR3 protein is CASSFEGTVGTQYF. Written as DNA, the CDR3 is TGTGCCAGCAGTTTCGAAGGGACAGTTGGGACCCAGTACTTC.

The V gene is TRBV6-5, the J gene TRBJ2-7; a weak D match, TRBD2 (5 bases). CDR3 length: 15 amino acids. V lost 0 bases, J lost 2 bases, and 11 bases lay in between. The V gene's germline CDR1 is MNHEY and CDR2 SVGAGI. The CDR3 nucleotides are TGTGCCAGCAGTTACTCGAAAGCGGATCCCTACGAGCAGTACTTC. Amino acid sequence: CASSYSKADPYEQYF.

The chain links TRBV5-4 to TRBJ1-1, with a tentative D call TRBD1 (6 bases). The ends were cut back, 4 bases at V and 10 bases at J, with 11 bases in the middle. The germline V gene encodes CDR1 SGHNT and CDR2 YYREEE (reference sequence). The CDR3 sequence is 11 residues long. The CDR3 sequence: CASSVGGPAFF. CDR3 sequence (DNA): TGTGCCAGCAGCGTCGGGGGGCCAGCTTTCTTT.

The V and J genes are TRBV4-1 and TRBJ1-3, with D hard to call. The CDR3 has 16 amino acids. V lost 2 bases, J lost 0 bases, and 11 bases lay in between. CDR1 and CDR2 from the germline V gene are MGHRA and YSYEKL. CDR3 residues: CASSQSGSLSGNTIYF. CDR3 nucleotide sequence: TGCGCCAGCAGCCAATCCGGGTCCCTCTCTGGAAACACCATATATTTT.

This chain uses TRBV4-3 with TRBJ1-1; D remains unclear. In germline, CDR1 is LGHNA, CDR2 YSLEER. The CDR3 is 13 amino acids. Trimming stripped 2 bases from V and 11 bases from J, with 15 bases between. The CDR3 sequence: CASSQSLRDGAFF. CDR3 nucleotide sequence: TGCGCCAGCAGCCAATCGCTAAGGGATGGGGCTTTCTTT.

The chain combines TRBV15 with TRBJ2-2; D gene uncertain. The CDR3 loop spans 14 amino acids. CDR1 LNHNV and CDR2 YYDKDF come from the germline V gene (reference sequence). V gave up 4 bases and J gave up 6 bases, with 12 bases separating them. Here the CDR3 reads CATSILRSPGELFF. Here the CDR3 DNA reads TGTGCCACCAGCATCCTCCGTTCTCCCGGGGAGCTGTTTTTT. The full variable domain, rest sourced from reference TRBV15 and TRBJ2-2, is DAMVIQNPRYQVTQFGKPVTLSCSQTLNHNVMYWYQQKSSQAPKLLFHYYDKDFNNEADTPDNFQSRRPNTSFCFLDIRSPGLGDTAMYLCATSILRSPGELFFGEGSRLTVL.

The rearrangement joins TRBV3-1 to TRBJ1-2; no firm D call. Trimming removed 1 base from V and 5 bases from J, with 14 bases in between. The V gene's germline CDR1 is LGHDT and CDR2 YNNKEL (reference sequence). The CDR3 contains 15 residues. The chain's CDR3 is CASSQVKRDFYGYTF. For the CDR3, the DNA is TGTGCCAGCAGCCAAGTAAAGAGAGACTTTTATGGCTACACCTTC.

The J gene is TRBJ1-2, the V gene TRBV9; TRBD1 aligns across 7 bases. Unmatched junction bases numbered 3, after V lost 0 bases and J lost 7 bases. Germline-derived CDR1 and CDR2 are SGDLS and YYNGEE. The CDR3 has 13 residues. CDR3 residues: CASSVEGAGGYTF. DNA of the CDR3: TGTGCCAGCAGCGTAGAGGGGGCAGGTGGCTACACCTTC.

The chain joins TRBV20-1 to TRBJ2-7, with 12 bases aligning to TRBD2. The CDR3 has 15 residues. The trim removed 6 bases at V and 2 bases at J, leaving 8 bases unmatched. Germline V lookup: CDR1 DFQATT, CDR2 SNEGSKA (reference sequence). For the CDR3, the DNA is TGCAGTGCGGAACTAGCGGGGGGCCGAGCCTACGAGCAGTACTTC. As protein: CSAELAGGRAYEQYF.

This clonotype occurred a few times. V gene TRBV6-5 combines with J gene TRBJ2-7, with a possible D match to TRBD1 (7 bases). V lost 5 bases to trimming and J lost 1 base, with 12 bases between them. This CDR3 region has 14 residues. Germline CDR1 is MNHEY and CDR2 is SVGAGI. The CDR3 protein is CASSPGDSSYEQYF. The CDR3 DNA reads TGTGCCAGCAGTCCGGGGGACAGTTCCTACGAGCAGTACTTC.

The rearrangement uses TRBV20-1 and TRBJ2-7, with 8 bases fitting TRBD1. This CDR3 region has 13 residues. V shed 6 bases and J 1 base; nucleotides not matched to a gene: 5. Germline V CDR1 and CDR2: DFQATT, SNEGSKA (reference sequence). The CDR3 nucleotides read TGCAGTGCCAGACAGGGGATATCCTACGAGCAGTACTTC. It specifies CSARQGISYEQYF.

The chain has TRBV2 and TRBJ2-7, with D perhaps TRBD1 (5 bases). The CDR3 totals 15 residues. V was shortened by 6 bases and J by 6 bases, with 21 bases between the two germline ends. Germline V CDR1 and CDR2: SNHLY, FYNNEI. CDR3 sequence: CASRELGRDAREQYF. The DNA for the CDR3 is TGTGCCAGCAGGGAACTGGGCAGGGATGCACGCGAGCAGTACTTC.

This clonotype was seen only once. J is TRBJ2-7 and V is TRBV29-1; the D gene is possibly TRBD1 (6 bases). Trimming took 7 bases from V and 1 from J, leaving 14 bases between them. The CDR3 is 13 residues long. From germline, CDR1 is SQVTM and CDR2 ANQGSEA. CDR3 in DNA: TGCAGCGCCAGGGGTGGGTTATCCTACGAGCAGTACTTC. Its protein product is CSARGGLSYEQYF.

The chain is built from TRBV10-3 and TRBJ1-2, with D possibly matching TRBD1 (5 bases). Germline values: CDR1 ENHRY, CDR2 SYGVKD. V gave up 10 bases and J gave up 5 bases, with 20 bases separating them. The CDR3 spans 14 residues. The CDR3 DNA reads TGTGCCACCGAGGAGGGCAGGGAAGGGTATGGCTACACCTTC. It specifies CATEEGREGYGYTF.

The chain is built from TRBV7-9 and TRBJ1-2; D is ambiguous. CDR1 and CDR2 (germline): SEHNR, FQNEAQ (reference sequence). V was cut by 4 bases and J by 4 bases, with 19 bases left in between. The CDR3 has 16 residues. The CDR3 coding sequence is TGTGCCAGCAGCTCCAGGAGCCAGGACCTCATCTATGGCTACACCTTC. Its translation is CASSSRSQDLIYGYTF.

J is TRBJ1-1 and V is TRBV4-3, with 8 bases matching TRBD1. CDR1 is LGHNA and CDR2 is YSLEER in the germline V gene. Trimming took 4 bases from V and 2 from J; bases not matched to a gene: 3. The CDR3 totals 14 residues. The DNA for the CDR3 is TGCGCCAGCAGCCGGGGACAGGAAAACACTGAAGCTTTCTTT. It translates to CASSRGQENTEAFF.

J is TRBJ1-2 and V is TRBV12-3 or TRBV12-4; 7 nucleotides align to TRBD1. The V segment lost 5 bases and the J segment 2 bases; nucleotides outside the gene matches: 5. The CDR3 has 14 residues. CDR3 protein: CASSGQAYNYGYTF. The CDR3 DNA sequence: TGTGCCAGCAGTGGACAGGCGTACAACTATGGCTACACCTTC.

This clonotype was seen just once. This chain connects TRBV27 to TRBJ1-2; maybe TRBD1 (5 bases). The V and J ends lost 10 bases and 5 bases respectively, with 14 bases between them. Germline values: CDR1 MNHEY, CDR2 SMNVEV (reference sequence). The CDR3 spans 12 residues. CDR3 region: CATGGNLYGYTF. The DNA of the CDR3 is TGTGCCACCGGGGGGAACCTGTATGGCTACACCTTC.

This chain joins TRBV15 and TRBJ1-1; D call uncertain. Trimming shortened V by 0 bases and J by 4 bases, and 6 bases separated the two germline ends. The germline V gene encodes CDR1 LNHNV and CDR2 YYDKDF (reference sequence). This CDR3 region has 13 residues. The CDR3 DNA follows: TGTGCCACCAGCAGAGATTTGGTCACTGAAGCTTTCTTT. Its translation is CATSRDLVTEAFF.

The rearrangement uses TRBV20-1 and TRBJ1-1, with D unresolved. V lost 0 bases, J lost 3 bases, and 8 bases lay in between. The germline V gene encodes CDR1 DFQATT and CDR2 SNEGSKA (reference sequence). The CDR3 runs to 13 residues. CDR3 coding DNA: TGCAGTGCTAGAGATTTCAGAGACACTGAAGCTTTCTTT. Translating gives CSARDFRDTEAFF.